Described below is a single T cell receptor (beta chain) sequence and its context. The antigen remains unidentified. Germline values: CDR1 MNHEY, CDR2 SVGAGI. The CDR3 loop spans 15 amino acids. Trimming took 6 bases from V and 0 from J, leaving 12 bases between them. The data were obtained in a study of OX40 agonist ivuxolimab in advanced cancers. The study, taken as a whole, reports: Some nonresponders also had low normalized T-cell clonal expansion.

The method was immunoSEQ multiplex PCR; TCRdb's version includes in-frame clones alone and lacks a portion of them. The sample lists about 83,000 clones; 85% were seen once. The receptor was isolated from an adult with an advanced solid tumor such as melanoma, head and neck, liver or kidney cancer. The V and J genes are TRBV6-5 and TRBJ1-5, with a weak D call TRBD1 (5 bases). This material consisted of CD4+ or CD8+ T cells sorted from blood, taken in a trial of the OX40 agonist ivuxolimab. DNA of the CDR3: TGTGCCAGCAGAATCAGGGTTTATAGCAATCAGCCCCAGCATTTT. This encodes CASRIRVYSNQPQHF.